The text below deals with one TCR beta chain. What it recognizes is unknown. The data belong to a study of early T cells in non-severe SARS-CoV-2 infection. Study details: Sequenced bulk RNA came from whole blood that was unsorted, and chains were unpaired. Study findings and constraints: The study's VDJdb matching favored anti-spike CD8 responses and missed private and CD4 specificities.

Individually, cDNA molecules had unique molecular identifiers attached to them. TCRdb re-called the 5' RACE reads through MiXCR, storing one row per CDR3 protein. The data hold approximately 65,000 distinct CDR3 sequences, with roughly 12% observed a single time. From germline, CDR1 is SEHNR and CDR2 FQNEAQ (reference sequence). CDR3 length equals 15 residues. V was clipped by 7 bases and J by 1 base; unmatched bases: 7. The specimen was whole blood, collected at baseline. The clonotype comes from an adult who was a healthcare worker with PCR-confirmed SARS-CoV-2 infection or an uninfected control (not recorded which). This sequence joins TRBV7-9 and TRBJ1-1, with TRBD1 identical over 9 bases. The CDR3 is CASNPMDRGNTEAFF. In nucleotides, the CDR3 is TGTGCCAGCAACCCCATGGACAGGGGGAACACTGAAGCTTTCTTT.